This is a list of T cell receptor beta chains from one sample in a study of cytomegalovirus exposure and HLA in healthy donors. The protocol was immunoSEQ multiplex PCR, while the TCRdb copy is restricted to in-frame clones and leaves out a portion. The data hold about 99,000 clones, with over 75% observed a single time. The sequenced material came from PBMCs. The receptors here all came from a man in his sixties in good health and CMV-seropositive. Both conserved end residues are part of each CDR3. D genes are given only for firm matches. Clone size is not always given. Where it is, it says once, few, many or a class for expanded clones.

CASSEVTGFGTGDGYTF TGTGCCAGCAGTGAAGTTACTGGGTTCGGGACAGGGGATGGCTACACCTTC TRBV6-1 NA TRBD1 TRBJ1-2 17
CASRRRGANEKLFF TGTGCCAGCAGAAGGAGGGGAGCTAATGAAAAACTGTTTTTT TRBV6-1 NA NA TRBJ1-4 14
CASSFTDYSYEQYF TGTGCCAGCAGTTTCACCGATTACTCCTACGAGCAGTACTTC TRBV28 NA NA TRBJ2-7 14
CASSLPTVETQYF TGTGCCAGCAGCCTCCCGACAGTTGAGACCCAGTACTTC TRBV13 NA NA TRBJ2-5 13
CASSLDRAGNTIYF TGTGCCAGCAGCTTAGACAGGGCTGGAAACACCATATATTTT TRBV7-6 few NA TRBJ1-3 14
CASSDQFVTEAFF TGTGCCAGCAGTGATCAGTTTGTCACTGAAGCTTTCTTT TRBV2 NA NA TRBJ1-1 13
CASSHPAGGTDTQYF TGTGCCAGCAGCCACCCAGCGGGGGGCACAGATACGCAGTATTTT TRBV7-9 NA TRBD2 TRBJ2-3 15
CASTTGRGLVNTEAFF TGCGCCAGCACCACGGGGCGGGGGCTGGTGAACACTGAAGCTTTCTTT TRBV5-1 NA NA TRBJ1-1 16
CASNPWEHATEAFF TGTGCCAGCAACCCGTGGGAGCATGCGACTGAAGCTTTCTTT TRBV6-1 NA NA TRBJ1-1 14
CASSVLGNRQETQYF TGTGCCAGCAGCGTGCTTGGTAACAGGCAAGAGACCCAGTACTTC TRBV9 NA NA TRBJ2-5 15
CSVGGTGAYEQYF TGCAGCGTGGGGGGGACAGGGGCCTACGAGCAGTACTTC TRBV29-1 NA TRBD1 TRBJ2-7 13
CASSSTGVEAGELFF TGTGCCAGCAGCTCGACAGGGGTTGAGGCCGGGGAGCTGTTTTTT TRBV5-4 NA TRBD1 TRBJ2-2 15
CASSWGTGPDTQYF TGCGCCAGCAGCTGGGGGACAGGGCCAGATACGCAGTATTTT TRBV5-1 NA TRBD1 TRBJ2-3 14
CATHAGGSNQPQHF TGTGCCACCCACGCGGGGGGGAGCAATCAGCCCCAGCATTTT TRBV6-5 NA NA TRBJ1-5 14
CASSLNGQGNTIYF TGTGCCAGCAGCTTAAACGGACAGGGAAACACCATATATTTT TRBV7-2 NA NA TRBJ1-3 14
CASSIDPGASYGYTF TGTGCCAGTAGTATAGACCCAGGGGCGTCCTATGGCTACACCTTC TRBV19 NA NA TRBJ1-2 15
CASGLVWIQGRNTEAFF TGTGCTAGTGGTTTGGTATGGATCCAGGGGCGGAACACTGAAGCTTTCTTT TRBV12-5 few NA TRBJ1-1 17
CASSVGGTGQESYEQYF TGTGCCAGCAGCGTAGGAGGAACGGGACAGGAGTCCTACGAGCAGTACTTC TRBV9 NA TRBD1 TRBJ2-7 17
CASSLGLAGAISTDTQYF TGCGCCAGCAGCTTGGGGCTAGCGGGGGCCATTAGCACAGATACGCAGTATTTT TRBV5-1 NA TRBD2 TRBJ2-3 18
CASSLVDSGSADTQYF TGTGCCAGCAGCTTAGTTGACAGCGGGTCGGCAGATACGCAGTATTTT TRBV11-2 NA NA TRBJ2-3 16
CATSRVTGVGNTEAFF TGTGCCACCAGCAGAGTGACAGGGGTGGGGAACACTGAAGCTTTCTTT TRBV15 NA TRBD1 TRBJ1-1 16
CASSGGQGAPETQYF TGCGCCAGCAGCGGAGGACAGGGGGCGCCAGAGACCCAGTACTTC TRBV5-1 NA TRBD1 TRBJ2-5 15
CASSLSERTETQYF TGTGCCAGCAGCTTAAGTGAGCGTACGGAGACCCAGTACTTC TRBV11-2 NA NA TRBJ2-5 14
CASSLDGGANTQYF TGTGCCAGCAGCTTGGACGGGGGGGCTAATACGCAGTATTTT TRBV5-6 NA TRBD2 TRBJ2-3 14
CASRPRALGNTIYF TGTGCCAGCAGACCCAGGGCTCTGGGAAACACCATATATTTT TRBV6-6 once NA TRBJ1-3 14
CARSLGGTGPPYEQYF TGTGCCAGAAGCTTGGGGGGGACAGGTCCCCCCTACGAGCAGTACTTC TRBV5-3 NA TRBD1 TRBJ2-7 16
CASSEGQGAGQPQHF TGTGCCAGTAGTGAGGGACAGGGGGCAGGACAGCCCCAGCATTTT TRBV19 NA TRBD1 TRBJ1-5 15
CASSPSGTGSYNEQFF TGTGCCAGCAGCCCGAGCGGGACAGGCTCCTACAATGAGCAGTTCTTC TRBV7-2 NA NA TRBJ2-1 16
CASSLQQAQETQYF TGCGCCAGCAGCTTGCAACAGGCGCAAGAGACCCAGTACTTC TRBV5-1 once NA TRBJ2-5 14
CASSLAMGGTSGNTIYF TGTGCCAGCAGCTTGGCCATGGGGGGGACCTCTGGAAACACCATATATTTT TRBV5-5 few NA TRBJ1-3 17
CAWSVARTSGGLTYEQYF TGTGCCTGGAGTGTAGCCCGGACTAGCGGGGGCCTTACCTACGAGCAGTACTTC TRBV30 NA TRBD2 TRBJ2-7 18
CASSSSGLHRTDTQYF TGTGCCAGCAGCAGCTCGGGACTTCACCGCACAGATACGCAGTATTTT TRBV28 once NA TRBJ2-3 16
CASSFSGGGYEQYF TGTGCCAGCAGCTTTAGCGGGGGGGGCTACGAGCAGTACTTC TRBV5-6 NA TRBD2 TRBJ2-7 14
CASSVDGGVEAFF TGTGCCAGCAGCGTAGATGGGGGGGTAGAAGCTTTCTTT TRBV9 NA NA TRBJ1-1 13
CASRGGGQGSPF TGTGCCAGCAGAGGGGGGGGACAGGGGAGCCCCTTT TRBV2 NA TRBD1 TRBJ1-1 12
CAWSPLDRANGELFF TGTGCCTGGAGCCCTCTCGACAGGGCGAACGGGGAGCTGTTTTTT TRBV30 NA TRBD1 TRBJ2-2 15
CASSRDRATEAFF TGTGCCAGCAGCCGGGACAGGGCAACTGAAGCTTTCTTT TRBV11-2 NA TRBD1 TRBJ1-1 13
CASRPMTGDSYEQYF TGCGCCAGCAGGCCAATGACAGGGGATTCCTACGAGCAGTACTTC TRBV5-1 NA TRBD1 TRBJ2-7 15
CASRTDINQPQHF TGCGCCAGCAGAACGGACATCAATCAGCCCCAGCATTTT TRBV5-1 few NA TRBJ1-5 13
CASSRTSGKSYNEQFF TGTGCCAGCAGCCGGACTAGCGGGAAATCCTACAATGAGCAGTTCTTC TRBV6-4 NA TRBD2 TRBJ2-1 16
CASSLAPLTGRPYEQYF TGTGCCAGCAGTTTGGCCCCCTTGACAGGGCGTCCCTACGAGCAGTACTTC TRBV21-1 few NA TRBJ2-7 17
CASSVPGTGTYEQYF TGTGCCAGCAGTGTCCCCGGGACAGGTACCTACGAGCAGTACTTC TRBV6-5 few TRBD1 TRBJ2-7 15
CAISEGTGALYEQYF TGTGCCATCAGTGAAGGGACAGGGGCCCTCTACGAGCAGTACTTC TRBV10-3 NA TRBD1 TRBJ2-7 15
CASSRAGRGLTTGELFF TGTGCCAGCAGTCGGGCGGGCAGGGGGCTTACCACCGGGGAGCTGTTTTTT TRBV28 NA TRBD1 TRBJ2-2 17